This T cell receptor (beta chain) was found in a study of regulatory T cells in long-lasting Graves disease. V gave up 6 bases and J gave up 0 bases; unmatched junction bases: 6. CDR3 length equals 16 residues. Time point indicated: newly diagnosed GD, antithyroid drugs for less than 3 months. TCR sequences were obtained from RNA taken from PBMCs. Investigators prepared the TCR beta libraries by applying iRepertoire HTBI primers and Arm-PCR of CDR3 regions. TCRdb independently ran MiXCR on the multiplex PCR reads; one entry per CDR3 protein. The sample lists about 460,000 distinct CDR3 sequences; approximately 14% were seen once. These same records also appear under a second study, on T cells in Graves' hyperthyroidism and ophthalmopathy. That source notes: Researchers ran a first-round RT-PCR on the TCR CDR3 using the HTBI primer set.

This TCR came from a woman in her fifties or sixties with Graves disease. Sequenced material: peripheral blood mononuclear cells (PBMCs), taken at new diagnosis, from a patient treated with antithyroid drugs. This sequence joins TRBV12-3 or TRBV12-4 and TRBJ1-4; 8 nucleotides match TRBD1. CDR3 sequence: CASSPQGVATNEKLFF. In nucleotides, the CDR3 is TGTGCCAGCAGCCCACAGGGGGTTGCAACTAATGAAAAACTGTTTTTT.